A single sample gave rise to the 23 T cell receptor beta chains below, sequenced in a study of cytomegalovirus exposure and HLA in healthy donors. The PCR was carried out with 60 Vbeta primers and 13 Jbeta primers. The data were produced by immunoSEQ multiplex PCR, yet TCRdb's version contains in-frame clones alone and is incomplete. Of about 150,000 clones in the sample, 81% were seen once. Material for sequencing was PBMCs. The receptors come from a man aged 45-65 years in good health and CMV-seropositive.

For this clone: A read error may produce the germline difference seen at one junction end. This specimen includes other DNA sequences encoding the same CDR3. The rearrangement uses TRBV19 and TRBJ1-2, with D possibly matching TRBD1 (5 bases). CDR1 is LNHDA and CDR2 is SQIVND in the germline V gene (reference sequence). The CDR3 runs 12 residues. The CDR3 reads CASIGREGGYTF. CDR3 nucleotides: TGCGCCAGTATTGGCAGGGAGGGTGGCTACACCTTC. The whole variable domain, remainder taken from reference TRBV19 and TRBJ1-2, is DGGITQSPKYLFRKEGQNVTLSCEQNLNHDAMYWYRQDPGQGLRLIYYSQIVNDFQKGDIAEGYSVSREKKESFPLTVTSAQKNPTAFYLCASIGREGGYTFGSGTRLTVV.

The chain employs TRBV5-1 and TRBJ2-5; 8 bases align to TRBD1. CDR3 length: 16 residues. The ends lost 4 bases at V and 1 base at J; junction bases unmatched: 9. Per the germline V gene, CDR1 is SGHRS and CDR2 is YFSETQ. In DNA form, the CDR3 reads TGCGCCAGCAGCCCACAGGGGGTAGGCCCCCAAGAGACCCAGTACTTC. Translated: CASSPQGVGPQETQYF.

This chain joins TRBV30 and TRBJ1-3; D possibly corresponds to TRBD1 (5 bases). Deletions cut 8 bases from V and 2 bases from J, with 25 bases between. Germline CDR1 and CDR2: GTSNPN and SVGIG (reference sequence). CDR3 size: 17 residues. CDR3 coding DNA: TGTGCCCGGAACCAGGGATCTGGAAATGACGCTGGAAACACCATATATTTT. It encodes CARNQGSGNDAGNTIYF.

The V call is TRBV28, the J call TRBJ2-1, with 9 bases matching TRBD1. Germline V lookup: CDR1 MDHEN, CDR2 SYDVKM. J lost 9 bases, V lost 6 bases, and 12 bases had no gene match. The CDR3 consists of 15 residues. The CDR3 region has the DNA TGTGCCAGCAGGGGAGGGACAGGGATCCTCAGTGAGCAGTTCTTC. Translated: CASRGGTGILSEQFF.

J is TRBJ1-1 and V is TRBV5-1, with 10 positions matching TRBD1. The CDR3 is 13 amino acids. Germline CDR1 reads SGHRS; CDR2 reads YFSETQ. Trimming cost V 7 bases and J 5 bases; bases outside gene matches: 5. CDR3 in amino acids: CASRTGGGTEAFF. As DNA, the CDR3 is TGCGCCAGCCGGACAGGGGGGGGGACTGAAGCTTTCTTT.

V usage is TRBV7-3 and J usage is TRBJ2-6; 8 bases are a match to TRBD2. V was clipped by 6 bases and J by 1 base; unmatched bases: 2. Per the germline V gene, CDR1 is SGHTA and CDR2 is FQGTGA. The CDR3 length is 15 residues. The CDR3 reads CASRRGGSGANVLTF. DNA of the CDR3: TGTGCCAGCAGGCGCGGGGGGTCTGGGGCCAACGTCCTGACTTTC.

The V gene is TRBV19, the J gene TRBJ1-2; TRBD1 aligns across 9 bases. The CDR3 length is 15 residues. Looked up from germline, CDR1 is LNHDA and CDR2 is SQIVND (reference sequence). The V gene end was trimmed by 4 bases and the J gene end by 4 bases; junction bases not matched to a gene: 7. This CDR3 reads CASSSSGQGRYGYTF. DNA of the CDR3: TGTGCCAGTAGTAGCTCGGGACAGGGTCGCTATGGCTACACCTTC.

This clone has just one count. V is TRBV19 and J is TRBJ1-2; unclear D gene. Germline V gene data show CDR1 as LNHDA and CDR2 as SQIVND (reference sequence). This CDR3 region has 14 residues. V dropped 5 bases and J dropped 6 bases, with 16 bases sitting between them. CDR3 loop: CASSPRPGRDGYTF. The CDR3 DNA is TGTGCCAGTAGTCCCCGACCCGGGCGGGATGGCTACACCTTC. The complete variable domain, with remaining parts taken from reference TRBV19 and TRBJ1-2, reads DGGITQSPKYLFRKEGQNVTLSCEQNLNHDAMYWYRQDPGQGLRLIYYSQIVNDFQKGDIAEGYSVSREKKESFPLTVTSAQKNPTAFYLCASSPRPGRDGYTFGSGTRLTVV.

The chain joins TRBV18 to TRBJ1-1, with TRBD1 matching over 9 bases. V lost 0 bases and J lost 7; bases outside the gene matches: 3. The CDR3 runs to 14 residues. Germline V lookup: CDR1 KGHSH, CDR2 LQKENI. Written as DNA, the CDR3 is TGTGCCAGCTCACCACCGGGACAGGGTAGTGAAGCTTTCTTT. Its translation: CASSPPGQGSEAFF.

The chain links TRBV7-2 to TRBJ2-5; tentative D call: TRBD2 (5 bases). This CDR3 contains 15 residues. CDR1 SGHTA and CDR2 FQGNSA come from the germline V gene. Deletions cut 4 bases from V and 1 base from J, with 13 bases between. CDR3 sequence (DNA): TGTGCCAGCAGCTCCCGGGGTATCCTCCAAGAGACCCAGTACTTC. Its protein is CASSSRGILQETQYF.

This chain uses TRBV7-3 with TRBJ2-1; D perhaps matches TRBD1 (6 bases). CDR1 is SGHTA and CDR2 is FQGTGA in the germline V gene. The CDR3 has 15 amino acids. Trimming shortened V by 5 bases and J by 10 bases, and 21 bases separated the two germline ends. CDR3 sequence reads: CASSQAGVRVREQFF. The CDR3 DNA reads TGTGCCAGCAGCCAGGCAGGGGTCAGGGTACGGGAGCAGTTCTTC.

This chain joins TRBV29-1 and TRBJ1-5; unclear D gene. CDR3 length equals 14 residues. CDR1 and CDR2 from the germline V gene are SQVTM and ANQGSEA. V shed 6 bases and J shed 5 bases, with 17 bases lying between them. DNA of the CDR3: TGCAGCGTGGCTGACACTACGGGAGATCAGCCCCAGCATTTT. Protein product: CSVADTTGDQPQHF.

The chain employs TRBV5-1 and TRBJ2-5; TRBD1 agrees at 10 bases. The CDR3 length is 14 residues. CDR1 is SGHRS, CDR2 YFSETQ, per germline. The V and J ends lost 3 bases and 11 bases, in that order; junction bases with no gene match: 10. This CDR3 reads CASSYRQGAIEQYF. The DNA for the CDR3 is TGCGCCAGCAGCTATCGACAGGGGGCTATTGAGCAGTACTTC.

The V and J genes are TRBV28 and TRBJ1-4; no firm D call. CDR3 size: 16 residues. The germline CDR1 and CDR2 sequences are MDHEN and SYDVKM. V was shortened by 7 bases and J by 1 base, with 16 bases between the two germline ends. The DNA of the CDR3 is TGTGCCAGCAATTCGGTGTTCGCGGGAACTAATGAAAAACTGTTTTTT. Translated: CASNSVFAGTNEKLFF.

This clone was detected once. The chain is built from TRBV6-5 and TRBJ2-1, with D possibly TRBD1 on 5 matching bases. V lost 2 bases to trimming and J lost 6 bases, with 8 bases between them. CDR1 MNHEY and CDR2 SVGAGI come from the germline V gene. CDR3 length: 13 amino acids. CDR3 region: CASSYTTGNEQFF. Here the CDR3 DNA reads TGTGCCAGCAGTTACACCACAGGCAATGAGCAGTTCTTC.

CDR3 bases: TGTGCCAGCAGCGCGACCGGACAGGGCCTCTATGGCTACACCTTC. Protein sequence: CASSATGQGLYGYTF. The V gene is TRBV6-5, the J gene TRBJ1-2, with 8 positions matching TRBD1. Germline CDR1 MNHEY, CDR2 SVGAGI. The CDR3 runs to 15 residues. V lost 6 bases and J lost 4; bases outside the gene matches: 10.

The CDR3 here is CASSLDRGEKLFF. CDR3 DNA sequence: TGTGCCAGCAGCTTGGACAGGGGGGAAAAACTGTTTTTT. The rearrangement links TRBV7-2 to TRBJ1-4; 10 bases are shared with TRBD1. CDR3 length: 13 amino acids. Trimming cost V 3 bases and J 8 bases; bases outside gene matches: 0. CDR1 and CDR2 (germline): SGHTA, FQGNSA.

A word on this clone: The junction departs from the called germline gene at one end, perhaps through a read error. This sample also contains other DNA sequences that code for the same CDR3. The chain couples TRBV15 to TRBJ2-5; 14 nucleotides agree with TRBD2. The CDR3 is 16 amino acids. Germline V lookup: CDR1 LNHNV, CDR2 YYDKDF (reference sequence). The DNA of the CDR3 is TGTGCCACTAGCAGAGGGGGACTAGCGGGAGAGAAGACCCAGTACTTC. It yields the protein CATSRGGLAGEKTQYF. The full variable domain, rest sourced from reference TRBV15 and TRBJ2-5, is DAMVIQNPRYQVTQFGKPVTLSCSQTLNHNVMYWYQQKSSQAPKLLFHYYDKDFNNEADTPDNFQSRRPNTSFCFLDIRSPGLGDTAMYLCATSRGGLAGEKTQYFGPGTRLLVL.

The rearrangement joins TRBV29-1 to TRBJ1-1; D possibly corresponds to TRBD1 (6 bases). The ends were cut back, 7 bases at V and 1 base at J, with 13 bases in the middle. Germline loops: CDR1 SQVTM, CDR2 ANQGSEA. The length of the CDR3 is 13 residues. The CDR3: CSGVGGQNTEAFF. CDR3 sequence (DNA): TGCAGCGGGGTAGGGGGTCAGAACACTGAAGCTTTCTTT.

Comments on this clone: Other DNA sequences from this sample encode an identical CDR3 as well. The V call is TRBV5-1, the J call TRBJ1-2, with D maybe TRBD1 (6 bases). Per the germline V gene, CDR1 is SGHRS and CDR2 is YFSETQ. The length of the CDR3 is 15 residues. V dropped 1 base and J dropped 2 bases, with 12 bases sitting between them. CDR3 bases: TGCGCCAGCAGCTTGACAGGTGGACAGAACTATGGCTACACCTTC. It translates to CASSLTGGQNYGYTF.

The chain recombines TRBV6-1 with TRBJ1-5, with 7 bases aligning to TRBD1. CDR1 MNHNS and CDR2 SASEGT come from the germline V gene. Trimming cost V 5 bases and J 7 bases; bases outside gene matches: 8. This CDR3 is 14 amino acids long. The CDR3 region is CASSLTGSFQPQHF. For the CDR3, the DNA is TGTGCCAGCAGTTTGACAGGGTCGTTCCAGCCCCAGCATTTT.

The chain employs TRBV25-1 and TRBJ1-6; D gene ambiguous. Trimming took 3 bases from V and 0 from J, leaving 6 bases between them. This CDR3 is built from 15 residues. The V gene's germline CDR1 is MGHDK and CDR2 SYGVNS. CDR3 amino acids: CASSDGGSYNSPLHF. CDR3 sequence (DNA): TGTGCCAGCAGTGACGGCGGCTCCTATAATTCACCCCTCCACTTT.

Notes on this clone: Other DNA sequences from this sample encode an identical CDR3 as well. This sequence joins TRBV5-1 and TRBJ2-5; 8 bases align to TRBD1. The V and J ends lost 2 bases and 2 bases, in that order; junction bases with no gene match: 2. The CDR3 spans 14 residues. Germline CDR1 is SGHRS and CDR2 is YFSETQ. Here the CDR3 DNA reads TGCGCCAGCAGCTTAAGACAGGGGCAAGAGACCCAGTACTTC. As protein: CASSLRQGQETQYF.